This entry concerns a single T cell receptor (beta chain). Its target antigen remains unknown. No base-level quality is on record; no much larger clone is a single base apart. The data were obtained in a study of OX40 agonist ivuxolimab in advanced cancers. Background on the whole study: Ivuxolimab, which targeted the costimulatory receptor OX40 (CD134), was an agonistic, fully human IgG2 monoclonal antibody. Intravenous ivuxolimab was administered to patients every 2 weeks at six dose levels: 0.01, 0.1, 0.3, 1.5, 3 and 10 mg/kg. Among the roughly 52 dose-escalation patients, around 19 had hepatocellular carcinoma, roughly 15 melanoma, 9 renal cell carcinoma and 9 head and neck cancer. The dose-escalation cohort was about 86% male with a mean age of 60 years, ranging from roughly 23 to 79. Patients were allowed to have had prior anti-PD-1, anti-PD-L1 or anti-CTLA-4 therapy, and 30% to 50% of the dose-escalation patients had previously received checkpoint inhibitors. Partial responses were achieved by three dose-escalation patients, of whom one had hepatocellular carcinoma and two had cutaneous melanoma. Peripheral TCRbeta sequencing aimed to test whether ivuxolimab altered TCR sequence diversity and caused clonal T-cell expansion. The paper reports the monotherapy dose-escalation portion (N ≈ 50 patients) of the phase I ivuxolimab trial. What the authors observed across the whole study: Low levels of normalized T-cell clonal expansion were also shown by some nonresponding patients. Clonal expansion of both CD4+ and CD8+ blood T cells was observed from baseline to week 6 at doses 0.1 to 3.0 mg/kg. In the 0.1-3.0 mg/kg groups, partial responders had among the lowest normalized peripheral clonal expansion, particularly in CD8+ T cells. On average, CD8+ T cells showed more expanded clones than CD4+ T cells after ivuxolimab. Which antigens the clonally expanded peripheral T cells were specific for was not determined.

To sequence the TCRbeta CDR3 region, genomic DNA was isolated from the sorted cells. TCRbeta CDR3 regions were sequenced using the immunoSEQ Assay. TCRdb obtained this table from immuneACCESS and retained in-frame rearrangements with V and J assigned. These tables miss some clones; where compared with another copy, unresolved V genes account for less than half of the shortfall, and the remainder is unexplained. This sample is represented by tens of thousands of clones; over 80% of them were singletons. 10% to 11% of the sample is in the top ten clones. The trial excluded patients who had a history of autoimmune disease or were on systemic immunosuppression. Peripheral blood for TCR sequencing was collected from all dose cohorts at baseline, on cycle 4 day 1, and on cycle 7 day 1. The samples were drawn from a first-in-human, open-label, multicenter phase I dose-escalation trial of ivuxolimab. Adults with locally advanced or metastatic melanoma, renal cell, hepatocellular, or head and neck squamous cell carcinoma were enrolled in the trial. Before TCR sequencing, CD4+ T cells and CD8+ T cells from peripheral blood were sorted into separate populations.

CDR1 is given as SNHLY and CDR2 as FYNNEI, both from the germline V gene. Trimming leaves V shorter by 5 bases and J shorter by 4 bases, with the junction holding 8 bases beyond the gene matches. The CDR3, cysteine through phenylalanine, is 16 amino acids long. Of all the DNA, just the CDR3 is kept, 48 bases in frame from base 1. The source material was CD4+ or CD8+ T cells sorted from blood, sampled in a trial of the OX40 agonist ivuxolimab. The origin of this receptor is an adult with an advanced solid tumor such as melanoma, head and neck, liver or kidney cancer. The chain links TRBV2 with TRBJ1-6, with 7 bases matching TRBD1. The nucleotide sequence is TGTGCCAGCAGTATAGACGGGACAGATTATAATTCACCCCTCCACTTT. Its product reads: CASSIDGTDYNSPLHF. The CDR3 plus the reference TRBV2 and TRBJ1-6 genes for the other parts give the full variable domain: EPEVTQTPSHQVTQMGQEVILRCVPISNHLYFYWYRQILGQKVEFLVSFYNNEISEKSEIFDDQFSVERPDGSNFTLKIRSTKLEDSAMYFCASSIDGTDYNSPLHFGNGTRLTVT.